This passage covers 21 T cell receptor beta chains from one sample sequenced in a study of identical twins' blood T cells. Via MiXCR, TCRdb re-called the 5' RACE reads, giving one row per CDR3 protein. The table includes 400,000 or so distinct CDR3 sequences, 28% detected once. Sequenced input: PBMCs. Receptors originate from a woman between 18 and 55 years old in good health.

CDR3 DNA sequence: TGCAGTGCTAGGGGGGGGGTTACTGAAGCTTTCTTT. It yields the protein CSARGGVTEAFF. The rearrangement uses TRBV20-1 and TRBJ1-1; tentatively, D is TRBD1 (5 bases). Germline CDR1 DFQATT, CDR2 SNEGSKA (reference sequence). The CDR3 is 12 residues long. The germline V and J ends were trimmed by 3 bases and 5 bases, with 10 bases remaining between them.

This clonotype was detected ten times or more. This rearrangement joins TRBV30 to TRBJ1-5; 7 bases agree with TRBD1. The CDR3 runs to 14 residues. J lost 2 bases, V lost 3 bases, and 4 bases had no gene match. The germline gives CDR1 GTSNPN, CDR2 SVGIG (reference sequence). The chain's CDR3 is CAWSLGQGNQPQHF. The CDR3 DNA reads TGTGCCTGGAGCCTAGGACAGGGCAATCAGCCCCAGCATTTT.

There are a few counts of this clonotype. The chain links TRBV14 to TRBJ2-1; the match to TRBD1 covers 7 bases. CDR3 length equals 15 residues. The trim removed 5 bases at V and 4 bases at J, leaving 8 bases unmatched. Germline assignment: CDR1 SGHDN and CDR2 FVKESK. CDR3 residues: CASSAHRGLYNEQFF. The CDR3 DNA reads as TGTGCCAGCAGCGCACACAGGGGCCTATACAATGAGCAGTTCTTC.

The CDR3 coding sequence is TGCGCCAGCAGCCAAGATTATGCGGGAGGGACCGGGGAGCTGTTTTTT. This encodes CASSQDYAGGTGELFF. The chain couples TRBV4-3 to TRBJ2-2, with TRBD2 matching 9 bases. Germline assignment: CDR1 LGHNA and CDR2 YSLEER. V lost 0 bases to trimming and J lost 5 bases; unmatched junction nucleotides: 4. The CDR3 consists of 16 residues.

This clonotype has just a few counts. This chain connects TRBV20-1 to TRBJ2-5; 7 bases fit TRBD2. J gave up 2 bases and V 4 bases, and 7 bases lay outside the gene matches. The CDR3 loop spans 14 amino acids. CDR1 is DFQATT, CDR2 SNEGSKA, per germline (reference sequence). The CDR3 reads CSANRLATQETQYF. The CDR3 bases are TGCAGTGCTAACCGACTAGCTACTCAAGAGACCCAGTACTTC.

This clonotype was seen only a few times. V gene TRBV7-2 combines with J gene TRBJ1-5; 11 bases agree with TRBD1. The length of the CDR3 is 20 residues. J was trimmed by 1 base and V by 1 base; bases with no gene match: 12. Germline CDR1 is SGHTA and CDR2 is FQGNSA. DNA of the CDR3: TGTGCCAGCAGCTTAGGCTTCGGACAGGGGGCTGATTTAAGCAATCAGCCCCAGCATTTT. Its protein product is CASSLGFGQGADLSNQPQHF.

V usage is TRBV20-1 and J usage is TRBJ2-5; D not resolved. V was trimmed by 6 bases and J by 2 bases, leaving 7 bases between them. This CDR3 contains 11 residues. Germline CDR1 and CDR2: DFQATT and SNEGSKA (reference sequence). CDR3 sequence: CSADRQETQYF. CDR3 DNA: TGCAGTGCCGACCGGCAAGAGACCCAGTACTTC.

Points on this clonotype: A junction end diverges from the germline sequence, so it may reflect a read error. J is TRBJ1-2 and V is TRBV19; no clear D gene. In germline, CDR1 is LNHDA, CDR2 SQIVND (reference sequence). The CDR3 is 11 amino acids. As DNA, the CDR3 is TGTGCCAGTAGCTTTATTGGTGGCTACGCCTTC. It encodes CASSFIGGYAF.

Only a few counts were recorded for this clonotype. This chain joins TRBV11-2 and TRBJ2-3; unclear D gene. The CDR3 runs 14 residues. Trimming left V 5 bases short and J 5 bases short, with 14 bases between. Germline V CDR1 and CDR2: SGHAT, FQNNGV. The CDR3 nucleotides read TGTGCCAGCAGCCCTCGGACCTGGGAAGATACGCAGTATTTT. It yields the protein CASSPRTWEDTQYF.

This clonotype appeared a single time. The CDR3 coding sequence is TGTGCCACCAAAGGACAGGGGACCAACTATGGCTACACCTTC. It translates to CATKGQGTNYGYTF. The chain recombines TRBV19 with TRBJ1-2, with TRBD1 matching 9 bases. Germline CDR1 and CDR2: LNHDA and SQIVND (reference sequence). The CDR3 is made up of 14 amino acids. The V gene end was trimmed by 10 bases and the J gene end by 2 bases; junction bases not matched to a gene: 8.

As to this clonotype: A much larger clone sits a single nucleotide away, making a read error possible. J is TRBJ1-2 and V is TRBV29-1; possibly TRBD1 for D (5 bases). The V and J ends lost 7 bases and 6 bases respectively, with 21 bases between them. Per germline, CDR1 SQVTM and CDR2 ANQGSEA. This CDR3 is built from 14 residues. CDR3 residues: CSAARSGANNGYTF. As DNA, the CDR3 is TGCAGCGCTGCTCGTAGCGGGGCTAATAATGGCTACACCTTC.

This clonotype showed up many times. J is TRBJ1-1 and V is TRBV2; TRBD1 agrees at 9 bases. This CDR3 is 14 amino acids long. V shed 2 bases, J shed 5 bases, and the junction held 3 bases outside the gene matches. The germline V gene encodes CDR1 SNHLY and CDR2 FYNNEI. The CDR3 nucleotides are TGTGCCAGCAGTGAATGGGACAGGGCTACTGAAGCTTTCTTT. The encoded protein is CASSEWDRATEAFF.

The chain couples TRBV15 to TRBJ1-5; TRBD1 might be the D (5 bases). The ends were cut back, 1 base at V and 4 bases at J, with 11 bases in the middle. The CDR3 consists of 15 residues. Germline V gene data show CDR1 as LNHNV and CDR2 as YYDKDF (reference sequence). The CDR3 sequence is CATSRGHRRNQPQHF. For the CDR3, the DNA is TGTGCCACCAGCAGAGGTCACAGGAGAAATCAGCCCCAGCATTTT. Full variable domain (outside the CDR3, taken from reference TRBV15 and TRBJ1-5): DAMVIQNPRYQVTQFGKPVTLSCSQTLNHNVMYWYQQKSSQAPKLLFHYYDKDFNNEADTPDNFQSRRPNTSFCFLDIRSPGLGDTAMYLCATSRGHRRNQPQHFGDGTRLSIL.

The V gene is TRBV29-1, the J gene TRBJ2-1; D is possibly TRBD2 (5 bases). Trimming left V 6 bases short and J 6 bases short, with 18 bases between. Germline values: CDR1 SQVTM, CDR2 ANQGSEA. CDR3 size: 14 residues. CDR3 in amino acids: CSVGPTNKGNEQFF. CDR3 bases: TGCAGCGTCGGACCGACTAACAAAGGCAATGAGCAGTTCTTC.

In its sample, this clonotype was seen a few times. This chain joins TRBV2 and TRBJ2-1; the D gene is possibly TRBD1 (5 bases). Deletions cut 3 bases from V and 7 bases from J, with 16 bases between. The CDR3 runs 15 residues. From germline, CDR1 is SNHLY and CDR2 FYNNEI. CDR3 protein: CASSEVPGRMNEQFF. CDR3 bases: TGTGCCAGCAGTGAGGTCCCAGGGCGGATGAATGAGCAGTTCTTC.

The CDR3 spells CASSGLAGSYNEQFF. The CDR3 bases are TGTGCCAGCAGCGGACTAGCGGGCTCCTACAATGAGCAGTTCTTC. The rearrangement uses TRBV11-2 and TRBJ2-1; 11 bases are shared with TRBD2. Germline CDR1 is SGHAT and CDR2 is FQNNGV. J was trimmed by 0 bases and V by 5 bases; bases with no gene match: 0. The CDR3 extends over 15 amino acids.

A few counts support this clonotype. This chain connects TRBV20-1 to TRBJ2-1, with a tentative D call TRBD1 (5 bases). With 5 bases removed from V and 0 bases from J, the gap between germline ends came to 5 bases. CDR3 size: 12 residues. CDR1 DFQATT and CDR2 SNEGSKA come from the germline V gene (reference sequence). CDR3 sequence: CSAQGSYNEQFF. For the CDR3, the DNA is TGCAGTGCTCAGGGCTCCTACAATGAGCAGTTCTTC.

The chain uses TRBV3-1 and TRBJ1-4; D call uncertain. The CDR3 runs 14 residues. V gave up 0 bases and J gave up 9 bases, with 11 bases separating them. Germline CDR1 LGHDT, CDR2 YNNKEL (reference sequence). CDR3 DNA: TGTGCCAGCAGCCAAGAAGGCGGGTTTCAAAAACTGTTTTTT. It encodes CASSQEGGFQKLFF.

This clonotype was counted between two and nine times. J is TRBJ1-3 and V is TRBV7-9, with D maybe TRBD1 (5 bases). V lost 6 bases, J lost 0 bases, and 9 bases lay in between. The V gene's germline CDR1 is SEHNR and CDR2 FQNEAQ (reference sequence). The CDR3 sequence is 14 residues long. DNA of the CDR3: TGTGCCAGCAGTAGGGGAAACTCTGGAAACACCATATATTTT. It translates to CASSRGNSGNTIYF. The full variable domain, rest sourced from reference TRBV7-9 and TRBJ1-3, is DTGVSQNPRHKITKRGQNVTFRCDPISEHNRLYWYRQTLGQGPEFLTYFQNEAQLEKSRLLSDRFSAERPKGSFSTLEIQRTEQGDSAMYLCASSRGNSGNTIYFGEGSWLTVV.

This clonotype came up a few times. V usage is TRBV10-3 and J usage is TRBJ1-1; possible D gene TRBD1, 6 bases. CDR3 length equals 11 residues. V lost 10 bases, J lost 2 bases, and 8 bases lay in between. CDR1 and CDR2 from the germline V gene are ENHRY and SYGVKD. The CDR3: CATTGNTEAFF. DNA for the CDR3: TGTGCCACGACAGGAAACACTGAAGCTTTCTTT.

This clonotype was seen more than once but under ten times. The chain is built from TRBV18 and TRBJ2-7; D is unresolved. The CDR3 spans 12 residues. The V end was cut by 6 bases, the J end by 2 bases, with 8 bases between. CDR1 KGHSH and CDR2 LQKENI come from the germline V gene. DNA for the CDR3: TGTGCCAGCTCCAACAGTCCCTACGAGCAGTACTTC. Residues: CASSNSPYEQYF.